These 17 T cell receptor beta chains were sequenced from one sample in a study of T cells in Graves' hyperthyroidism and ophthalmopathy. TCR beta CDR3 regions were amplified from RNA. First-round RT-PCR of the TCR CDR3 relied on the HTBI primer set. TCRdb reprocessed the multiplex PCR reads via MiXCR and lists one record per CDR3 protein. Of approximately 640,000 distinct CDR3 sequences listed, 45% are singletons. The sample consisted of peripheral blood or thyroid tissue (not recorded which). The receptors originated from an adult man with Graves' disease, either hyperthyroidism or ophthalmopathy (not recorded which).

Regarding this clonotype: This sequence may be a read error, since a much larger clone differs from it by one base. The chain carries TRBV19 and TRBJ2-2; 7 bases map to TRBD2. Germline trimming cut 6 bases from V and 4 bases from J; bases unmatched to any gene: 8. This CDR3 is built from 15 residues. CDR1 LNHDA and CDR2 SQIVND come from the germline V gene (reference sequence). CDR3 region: CASRMAGVVTGELFF. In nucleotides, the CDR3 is TGTGCCAGTAGGATGGCGGGAGTCGTCACCGGGGAGCTGTTTTTT. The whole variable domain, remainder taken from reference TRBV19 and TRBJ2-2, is DGGITQSPKYLFRKEGQNVTLSCEQNLNHDAMYWYRQDPGQGLRLIYYSQIVNDFQKGDIAEGYSVSREKKESFPLTVTSAQKNPTAFYLCASRMAGVVTGELFFGEGSRLTVL.

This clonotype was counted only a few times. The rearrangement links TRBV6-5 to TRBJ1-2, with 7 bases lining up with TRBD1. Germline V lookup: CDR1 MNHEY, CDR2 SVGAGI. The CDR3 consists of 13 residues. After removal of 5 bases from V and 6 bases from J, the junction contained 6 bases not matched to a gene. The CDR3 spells CASSRTQGNGYTF. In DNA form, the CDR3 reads TGTGCCAGCAGTCGAACACAGGGGAATGGCTACACCTTC.

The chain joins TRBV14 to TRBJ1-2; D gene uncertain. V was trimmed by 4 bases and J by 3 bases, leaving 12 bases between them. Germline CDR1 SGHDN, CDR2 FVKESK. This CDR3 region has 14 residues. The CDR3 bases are TGTGCCAGCAGCCGGACCGCCCGGGACTATGGCTACACCTTC. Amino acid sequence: CASSRTARDYGYTF.

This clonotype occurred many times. The CDR3 region has the DNA TGTGCCACCAGCAGAGATCGGGACCAAGTTCGGGTGGATGGCTACACCTTC. This translates into CATSRDRDQVRVDGYTF. The genes are TRBV15 and TRBJ1-2; TRBD1 is a possible D gene (5 bases). The CDR3 consists of 17 residues. Germline V lookup: CDR1 LNHNV, CDR2 YYDKDF (reference sequence). Trimming shortened V by 0 bases and J by 6 bases, and 20 bases separated the two germline ends. Supplemented by reference TRBV15 and TRBJ1-2, the full variable domain reads DAMVIQNPRYQVTQFGKPVTLSCSQTLNHNVMYWYQQKSSQAPKLLFHYYDKDFNNEADTPDNFQSRRPNTSFCFLDIRSPGLGDTAMYLCATSRDRDQVRVDGYTFGSGTRLTVV.

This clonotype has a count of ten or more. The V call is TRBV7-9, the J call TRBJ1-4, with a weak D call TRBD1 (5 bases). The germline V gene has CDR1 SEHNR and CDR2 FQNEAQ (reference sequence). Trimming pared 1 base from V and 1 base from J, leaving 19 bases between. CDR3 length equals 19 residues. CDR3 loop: CASSLVYPGRRGTNEKLFF. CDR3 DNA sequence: TGTGCCAGCAGCTTAGTTTATCCAGGGAGGCGAGGAACTAATGAAAAACTGTTTTTT.

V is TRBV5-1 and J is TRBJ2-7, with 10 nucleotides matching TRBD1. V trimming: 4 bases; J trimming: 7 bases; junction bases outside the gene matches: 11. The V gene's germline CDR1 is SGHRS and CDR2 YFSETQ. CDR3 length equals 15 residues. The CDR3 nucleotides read TGCGCCAGCAGCATATCGCGACAGGGGGCGGGTGAGCAGTACTTC. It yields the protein CASSISRQGAGEQYF.

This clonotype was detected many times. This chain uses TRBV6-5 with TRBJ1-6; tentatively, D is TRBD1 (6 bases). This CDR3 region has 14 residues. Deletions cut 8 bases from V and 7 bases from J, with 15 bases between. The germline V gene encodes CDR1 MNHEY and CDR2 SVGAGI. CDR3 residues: CASGGGAGNSPLHF. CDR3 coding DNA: TGTGCCAGCGGGGGGGGCGCAGGGAATTCACCCCTCCACTTT.

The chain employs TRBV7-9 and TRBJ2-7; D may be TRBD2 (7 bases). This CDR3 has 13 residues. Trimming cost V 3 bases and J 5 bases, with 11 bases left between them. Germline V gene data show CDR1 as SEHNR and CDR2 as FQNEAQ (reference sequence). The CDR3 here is CASSLGAGDEQYF. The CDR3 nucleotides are TGTGCCAGCAGCTTGGGGGCGGGGGACGAGCAGTACTTC.

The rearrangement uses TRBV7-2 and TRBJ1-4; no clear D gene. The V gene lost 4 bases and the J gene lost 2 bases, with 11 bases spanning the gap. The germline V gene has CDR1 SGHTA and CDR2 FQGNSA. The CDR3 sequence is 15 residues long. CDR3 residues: CASSSYVETNEKLFF. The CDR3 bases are TGTGCCAGCAGCTCCTACGTAGAGACTAATGAAAAACTGTTTTTT. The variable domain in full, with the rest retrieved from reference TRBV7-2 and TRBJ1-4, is GAGVSQSPSNKVTEKGKDVELRCDPISGHTALYWYRQSLGQGLEFLIYFQGNSAPDKSGLPSDRFSAERTGGSVSTLTIQRTQQEDSAVYLCASSSYVETNEKLFFGSGTQLSVL.

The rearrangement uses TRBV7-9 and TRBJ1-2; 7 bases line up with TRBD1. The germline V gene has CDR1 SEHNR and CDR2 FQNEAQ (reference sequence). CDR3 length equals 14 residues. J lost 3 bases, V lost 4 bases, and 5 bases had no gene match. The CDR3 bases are TGTGCCAGCAGCTCGGGACAGACTTACTATGGCTACACCTTC. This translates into CASSSGQTYYGYTF.

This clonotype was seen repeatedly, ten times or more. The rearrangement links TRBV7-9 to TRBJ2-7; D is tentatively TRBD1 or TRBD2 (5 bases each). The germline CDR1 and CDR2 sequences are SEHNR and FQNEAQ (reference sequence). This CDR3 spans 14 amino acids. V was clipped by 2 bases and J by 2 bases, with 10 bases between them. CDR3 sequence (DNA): TGTGCCAGCAGCTTAACCGGGACGCCCTACGAGCAGTACTTC. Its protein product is CASSLTGTPYEQYF.

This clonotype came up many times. The CDR3 nucleotides read TGTGCCAGCAGCTCCACGGCAGGTTTCTACGAAAAACTGTTTTTT. Encoded protein: CASSSTAGFYEKLFF. The V gene is TRBV7-6, the J gene TRBJ1-4; no reliable D call. This CDR3 has 15 residues. CDR1 and CDR2 (germline): SGHVS, FNYEAQ. V was trimmed by 4 bases and J by 8 bases, leaving 17 bases between them.

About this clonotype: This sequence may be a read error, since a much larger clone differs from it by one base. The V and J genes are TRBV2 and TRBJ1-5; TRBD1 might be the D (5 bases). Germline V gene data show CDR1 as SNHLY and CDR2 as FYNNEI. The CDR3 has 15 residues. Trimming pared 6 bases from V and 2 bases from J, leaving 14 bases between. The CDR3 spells CASRTSGMGNQPQHF. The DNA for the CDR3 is TGTGCCAGCAGAACGTCAGGGATGGGCAATCAGCCCCAGCATTTT.

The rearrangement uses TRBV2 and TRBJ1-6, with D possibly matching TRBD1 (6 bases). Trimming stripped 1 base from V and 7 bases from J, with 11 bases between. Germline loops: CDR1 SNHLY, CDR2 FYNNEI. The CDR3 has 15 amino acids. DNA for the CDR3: TGTGCCAGCAGTGAAGTAGGACAGAGAAATTCACCCCTCCACTTT. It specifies CASSEVGQRNSPLHF.

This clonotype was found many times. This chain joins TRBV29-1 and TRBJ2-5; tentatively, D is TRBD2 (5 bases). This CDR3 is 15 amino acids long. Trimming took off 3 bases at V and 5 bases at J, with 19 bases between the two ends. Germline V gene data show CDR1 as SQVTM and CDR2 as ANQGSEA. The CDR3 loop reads CSVERLALASETQYF. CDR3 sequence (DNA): TGCAGCGTTGAGAGGCTAGCTTTAGCGTCGGAGACCCAGTACTTC.

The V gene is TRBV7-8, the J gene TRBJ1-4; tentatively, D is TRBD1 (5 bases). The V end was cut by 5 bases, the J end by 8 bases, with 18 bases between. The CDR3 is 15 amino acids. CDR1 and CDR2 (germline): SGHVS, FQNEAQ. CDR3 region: CASSPRQKEREKLFF. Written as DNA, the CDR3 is TGTGCCAGCAGCCCTAGACAGAAGGAAAGGGAAAAACTGTTTTTT.

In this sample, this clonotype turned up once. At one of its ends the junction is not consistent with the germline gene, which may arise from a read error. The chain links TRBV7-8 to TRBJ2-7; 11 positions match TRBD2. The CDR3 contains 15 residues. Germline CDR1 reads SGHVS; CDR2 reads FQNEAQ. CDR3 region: CASSQGLAGGDEQYF. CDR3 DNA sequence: TGCGCCAGCAGCCAGGGGCTAGCGGGAGGCGACGAGCAGTACTTC.